A single sample gave rise to the 3 T cell receptor beta chains below, sequenced in a study of blood T cells in healthy people across ages. A second roughly 6 to 12 cycle PCR used barcoded and J-beta primers. TCRdb independently ran MiXCR on the 5' RACE reads; one entry per CDR3 protein. The data contain about 1.5 million distinct CDR3 sequences, roughly 43% of them singletons. The sample comprised blood. These receptors were taken from a woman under 30 in good health.

This chain joins TRBV7-2 and TRBJ2-5; D perhaps matches TRBD1 (6 bases). This CDR3 spans 13 amino acids. CDR1 and CDR2 (germline): SGHTA, FQGNSA. Deletions cut 4 bases from V and 11 bases from J, with 17 bases between. CDR3 in DNA: TGTGCCAGCAGCTCGGACAGTTTGAGAAAGCAGTACTTC. Translation gives CASSSDSLRKQYF.

This chain connects TRBV9 to TRBJ1-2, with D perhaps TRBD1 (5 bases). The germline V gene encodes CDR1 SGDLS and CDR2 YYNGEE. The CDR3 totals 14 residues. Between the trimmed V and J ends, which lost 6 bases and 4 bases, there was a span of 16 bases. This CDR3 is CASNSQGSSYGYTF. For the CDR3, the DNA is TGTGCCAGCAACTCGCAGGGATCTAGCTATGGCTACACCTTC.

The J gene is TRBJ1-2, the V gene TRBV24-1; D might be TRBD1 (5 bases). Germline CDR1 and CDR2: KGHDR and SFDVKD. CDR3 size: 14 residues. The V and J ends lost 3 bases and 2 bases respectively, with 9 bases between them. DNA for the CDR3: TGTGCCACCAGTGATGGGGACGGCAACTATGGCTACACCTTC. It specifies CATSDGDGNYGYTF.